The next 32 T cell receptor beta chains were all read from a single sample in a study of T-cell reconstitution after alpha-beta-depleted transplantation in children. Unique molecular identifiers featured in how the TCRbeta library was prepared. TCRdb analysed the PCR reads with MiXCR anew, one entry per CDR3 protein. The sample lists more than 100,000 distinct CDR3 sequences; more than 20% were seen once. Sequenced material: PBMCs, mostly from graft donor cells, taken 180 days after TCRalphabeta/CD19-depleted stem cell transplant. The receptors derive from a male patient between 2 and 15 years old who had a stem cell transplant for chronic granulomatous disease, so the T cells may come from the graft donor.

The J gene is TRBJ2-7, the V gene TRBV27, with 9 bases identical to TRBD1. CDR3 length: 15 amino acids. The germline V gene has CDR1 MNHEY and CDR2 SMNVEV (reference sequence). V dropped 4 bases and J dropped 3; count of bases not matched to a gene: 7. The CDR3 region has the DNA TGTGCCAGCAGTTCGCTCGGACAGGGGCACTACGAGCAGTACTTC. Amino acids: CASSSLGQGHYEQYF.

This clonotype was counted at least ten times. The chain couples TRBV5-5 to TRBJ2-2, with unresolved D. Trimming pared 2 bases from V and 8 bases from J, leaving 16 bases between. CDR3 length: 15 amino acids. Germline-derived CDR1 and CDR2 are SGHKS and YYEKEE (reference sequence). CDR3 nucleotides: TGTGCCAGCAGCTTTTTGGCCGGGTTTGGGGGGGAGCTGTTTTTT. Residues: CASSFLAGFGGELFF. Full variable domain (rest looked up from reference TRBV5-5 and TRBJ2-2): DAGVTQSPTHLIKTRGQQVTLRCSPISGHKSVSWYQQVLGQGPQFIFQYYEKEERGRGNFPDRFSARQFPNYSSELNVNALLLGDSALYLCASSFLAGFGGELFFGEGSRLTVL.

Within the sample, this clonotype is medium-sized. J is TRBJ2-2 and V is TRBV5-5; no clear D. This CDR3 is built from 14 residues. Looked up from germline, CDR1 is SGHKS and CDR2 is YYEKEE (reference sequence). Between the trimmed V and J ends, which lost 2 bases and 4 bases, there was a span of 9 bases. CDR3 nucleotides: TGTGCCAGCAGCTTTGATTATTTCACCGGGGAGCTGTTTTTT. Translation: CASSFDYFTGELFF.

This clonotype was observed a few times. The J gene is TRBJ2-2, the V gene TRBV7-6, with 12 nucleotides matching TRBD2. Germline V gene lookup returns CDR1 SGHVS and CDR2 FNYEAQ. The V and J ends lost 4 bases and 13 bases, in that order; junction bases with no gene match: 10. This CDR3 contains 15 residues. CDR3 residues: CASSSRLAGERWLFF. The CDR3 DNA sequence: TGTGCCAGCAGCTCGCGACTAGCGGGAGAGAGATGGCTGTTTTTT.

There are a few counts of this clonotype. A read error may be the cause here, since a much bigger clone is one base away. The V gene is TRBV29-1, the J gene TRBJ2-2; 8 bases are shared with TRBD1. Germline lookup yields CDR1 SQVTM and CDR2 ANQGSEA. The CDR3 loop spans 11 amino acids. The CDR3 protein is CSARGPGELFF. CDR3 DNA: TGCAGTGCCAGGGGGCCCGGGGAGCTGTTTTTT.

This clonotype was counted ten times or more. The J gene is TRBJ2-7, the V gene TRBV20-1, with D unclear. The V gene's germline CDR1 is DFQATT and CDR2 SNEGSKA (reference sequence). Trimming cost V 3 bases and J 0 bases, with 6 bases left between them. The CDR3 is 12 residues long. In nucleotides, the CDR3 is TGCAGTGCTAGCCCCGGCTCCTACGAGCAGTACTTC. Translating it yields CSASPGSYEQYF.

This clonotype showed up many times. The V call is TRBV7-3, the J call TRBJ2-2; 8 bases match TRBD2. Trimming cost V 1 base and J 6 bases; bases outside gene matches: 4. This CDR3 has 15 residues. CDR1 is SGHTA and CDR2 is FQGTGA in the germline V gene. The CDR3 nucleotides are TGTGCCAGCAGCTTAAGCGGGAGGCGGCCCGGGGAGCTGTTTTTT. Translation gives CASSLSGRRPGELFF.

This clonotype turned up a few times. J is TRBJ2-7 and V is TRBV7-2; 10 bases match TRBD2. The junction had 9 bases not matched to a gene; V was cut back by 6 bases and J by 4 bases. The CDR3 runs 15 residues. Germline assignment: CDR1 SGHTA and CDR2 FQGNSA. The CDR3 region is CASSTLAGEGYEQYF. CDR3 bases: TGTGCCAGCAGTACCCTAGCGGGAGAAGGGTACGAGCAGTACTTC.

This chain uses TRBV6-4 with TRBJ2-3, with 8 positions matching TRBD1. This CDR3 comprises 14 residues. Unmatched junction bases numbered 4, after V lost 2 bases and J lost 6 bases. The V gene's germline CDR1 is MRHNA and CDR2 SNTAGT. The CDR3: CASSDGGQADTQYF. The CDR3 DNA is TGTGCCAGCAGTGACGGGGGACAGGCCGATACGCAGTATTTT.

This clonotype was observed a handful of times. The CDR3 here is CASSLPARVPNEQFF. CDR3 nucleotide sequence: TGCGCCAGCAGCTTGCCGGCCAGGGTACCCAATGAGCAGTTCTTC. The chain is built from TRBV5-1 and TRBJ2-1; a possible D gene is TRBD1 (5 bases). Germline CDR1 is SGHRS and CDR2 is YFSETQ. The CDR3 runs to 15 residues. The V gene lost 1 base and the J gene lost 6 bases, with 14 bases spanning the gap.

The genes are TRBV18 and TRBJ2-3; D ambiguous. The ends were cut back, 5 bases at V and 4 bases at J, with 10 bases in the middle. Germline V gene data show CDR1 as KGHSH and CDR2 as LQKENI. The CDR3 contains 13 residues. Written as DNA, the CDR3 is TGTGCCAGCTCAGATAGTACACCAGATACGCAGTATTTT. It encodes CASSDSTPDTQYF. The whole variable domain, remainder taken from reference TRBV18 and TRBJ2-3, is NAGVMQNPRHLVRRRGQEARLRCSPMKGHSHVYWYRQLPEEGLKFMVYLQKENIIDESGMPKERFSAEFPKEGPSILRIQQVVRGDSAAYFCASSDSTPDTQYFGPGTRLTVL.

The V call is TRBV7-2, the J call TRBJ2-1; D is uncertain. Germline CDR1 is SGHTA and CDR2 is FQGNSA. V was pared by 1 base and J by 6 bases, with 4 bases between. This CDR3 comprises 12 residues. The CDR3 sequence is CASSLDFNEQFF. As DNA, the CDR3 is TGTGCCAGCAGCTTAGATTTCAATGAGCAGTTCTTC.

V usage is TRBV12-3 or TRBV12-4 and J usage is TRBJ2-7, with 7 bases matching TRBD1. The CDR3 is 15 residues long. The V gene end was trimmed by 1 base and the J gene end by 2 bases; junction bases not matched to a gene: 5. The CDR3 nucleotides read TGTGCCAGCAGTTTAGAGGGGACAGCAGCCTACGAGCAGTACTTC. It codes for CASSLEGTAAYEQYF.

This clonotype occurred a few times. V usage is TRBV5-1 and J usage is TRBJ2-7; 7 nucleotides line up with TRBD2. With 0 bases clipped from V and 5 bases from J, the junction kept 2 bases outside the gene matches. The CDR3 runs 13 residues. In germline, CDR1 is SGHRS, CDR2 YFSETQ. The CDR3 sequence: CASSLGLADEQYF. The CDR3 region has the DNA TGCGCCAGCAGCTTGGGACTAGCAGACGAGCAGTACTTC.

This clonotype came up many times. J is TRBJ2-3 and V is TRBV15; 7 nucleotides align to TRBD1. The CDR3 covers 15 residues. Per the germline V gene, CDR1 is LNHNV and CDR2 is YYDKDF (reference sequence). Trimming cost V 1 base and J 1 base; bases outside gene matches: 2. The CDR3 spells CATSRVDRGTDTQYF. CDR3 coding DNA: TGTGCCACCAGCAGAGTAGACAGGGGCACAGATACGCAGTATTTT. The full variable domain, in which reference TRBV15 and TRBJ2-3 provide the parts outside the CDR3, is DAMVIQNPRYQVTQFGKPVTLSCSQTLNHNVMYWYQQKSSQAPKLLFHYYDKDFNNEADTPDNFQSRRPNTSFCFLDIRSPGLGDTAMYLCATSRVDRGTDTQYFGPGTRLTVL.

This clonotype was observed many times. The chain carries TRBV18 and TRBJ1-1; the D is unclear. V lost 3 bases, J lost 0 bases, and 14 bases lay in between. CDR3 size: 16 residues. The V gene's germline CDR1 is KGHSH and CDR2 LQKENI. The CDR3 reads CASSPARVSVNTEAFF. The CDR3 DNA is TGTGCCAGCTCACCCGCAAGGGTTTCGGTGAACACTGAAGCTTTCTTT.

This clonotype has a handful of counts. The gene calls are TRBV10-3 and TRBJ2-5; D uncertain. Deletions cut 2 bases from V and 5 bases from J, with 6 bases between. This CDR3 comprises 12 residues. Germline CDR1 reads ENHRY; CDR2 reads SYGVKD. The CDR3 region has the DNA TGTGCCATCAGTGAGACCCGGGAGACCCAGTACTTC. Protein product: CAISETRETQYF.

The chain recombines TRBV7-2 with TRBJ2-7, with D unclear. The length of the CDR3 is 13 residues. The germline V gene encodes CDR1 SGHTA and CDR2 FQGNSA. The V end was cut by 2 bases, the J end by 3 bases, with 8 bases between. CDR3 protein: CASSLRYNYEQYF. Written as DNA, the CDR3 is TGTGCCAGCAGCTTAAGATACAACTACGAGCAGTACTTC.

The CDR3 protein is CSASPKRGVRDNEQFF. In DNA, the CDR3 is TGCAGTGCTAGCCCCAAGCGGGGGGTGAGGGACAATGAGCAGTTCTTC. This chain links TRBV20-1 with TRBJ2-1, with 9 bases aligning to TRBD2. With 3 bases clipped from V and 5 bases from J, the junction kept 11 bases outside the gene matches. CDR3 size: 16 residues. The germline V gene encodes CDR1 DFQATT and CDR2 SNEGSKA (reference sequence).

This clonotype was seen more than once but under ten times. Here the CDR3 reads CSASPFQSTDTQYF. In DNA, the CDR3 is TGCAGTGCTAGTCCGTTTCAAAGCACAGATACGCAGTATTTT. V and J are TRBV20-1 and TRBJ2-3; no reliable D call. This CDR3 has 14 amino acids. Between the trimmed V and J ends, which lost 3 bases and 0 bases, there was a span of 10 bases. CDR1 is DFQATT and CDR2 is SNEGSKA in the germline V gene (reference sequence).

In the case of this clonotype: A much larger clone lies a single base off, so this may be a read error. This chain uses TRBV20-1 with TRBJ1-1; perhaps TRBD1 as D (5 bases). Trimming pared 3 bases from V and 12 bases from J, leaving 14 bases between. Per the germline V gene, CDR1 is DFQATT and CDR2 is SNEGSKA (reference sequence). CDR3 length equals 11 residues. CDR3 protein: CSARRQLGSFF. The CDR3 nucleotides are TGCAGTGCTAGGAGACAGTTGGGGTCTTTCTTT.

This clonotype was recorded at least ten times. The J gene is TRBJ2-3, the V gene TRBV7-2; no clear D. V was clipped by 5 bases and J by 6 bases, with 9 bases between them. The CDR3 loop spans 12 amino acids. The germline V gene has CDR1 SGHTA and CDR2 FQGNSA. The CDR3 reads CASSLRADTQYF. The CDR3 DNA sequence: TGTGCCAGCAGCCTTAGGGCGGATACGCAGTATTTT.

Written as DNA, the CDR3 is TGCAGCGTCGGCAGGGGCCACGAGCAGTACTTC. This translates into CSVGRGHEQYF. The rearrangement joins TRBV29-1 to TRBJ2-7, with a tentative D call TRBD1 (6 bases). V was trimmed by 6 bases and J by 5 bases, leaving 11 bases between them. The CDR3 consists of 11 residues. Germline-derived CDR1 and CDR2 are SQVTM and ANQGSEA.

This clonotype was counted many times. CDR3 sequence: CASSLNRAADTQYF. The CDR3 coding sequence is TGTGCCAGCAGCTTGAACAGGGCCGCAGATACGCAGTATTTT. J is TRBJ2-3 and V is TRBV5-4; TRBD1 might be the D (6 bases). CDR3 length: 14 residues. Germline lookup yields CDR1 SGHNT and CDR2 YYREEE (reference sequence). V lost 1 base and J 4 bases, leaving 10 bases between the germline ends.

V usage is TRBV20-1 and J usage is TRBJ2-2, with 13 bases aligning to TRBD2. V was pared by 2 bases and J by 3 bases, with 9 bases of the junction left unmatched. Germline CDR1 reads DFQATT; CDR2 reads SNEGSKA (reference sequence). This CDR3 has 18 amino acids. The CDR3 loop reads CSARSGTSGNTYTGELFF. CDR3 DNA: TGCAGTGCTAGATCGGGGACTAGCGGGAATACTTACACCGGGGAGCTGTTTTTT.

This clonotype has just a few counts. The CDR3 region is CASSPLAGYEQYF. CDR3 bases: TGTGCCAGCAGCCCCCTCGCCGGCTACGAGCAGTACTTC. The chain has TRBV11-2 and TRBJ2-7; D is unresolved. CDR1 and CDR2 (germline): SGHAT, FQNNGV. Trimming took 5 bases from V and 3 from J, leaving 11 bases between them. CDR3 length equals 13 residues.

The chain is built from TRBV20-1 and TRBJ1-1, with TRBD1 as a possible D gene (6 bases). V was cut by 6 bases and J by 3 bases, with 14 bases left in between. This CDR3 is 13 amino acids long. Germline V gives CDR1 DFQATT, CDR2 SNEGSKA (reference sequence). The CDR3 region is CSALRGAYTEAFF. DNA for the CDR3: TGCAGTGCCCTCAGGGGCGCTTACACTGAAGCTTTCTTT.

This clonotype was detected many times. The chain recombines TRBV20-1 with TRBJ2-7; 9 bases fit TRBD1. The CDR3 spans 16 residues. V was pared by 3 bases and J by 3 bases, with 12 bases of the junction left unmatched. Germline CDR1 is DFQATT and CDR2 is SNEGSKA (reference sequence). CDR3 DNA sequence: TGCAGTGCTAGGAGGGGACGGGACAGGGACAACTACGAGCAGTACTTC. Translated, it gives CSARRGRDRDNYEQYF.

The V call is TRBV5-1, the J call TRBJ1-6; D is unresolved. Trimming took off 3 bases at V and 8 bases at J, with 6 bases between the two ends. The CDR3 extends over 12 amino acids. The germline V gene has CDR1 SGHRS and CDR2 YFSETQ. CDR3 nucleotide sequence: TGCGCCAGCAGCTCCGGTGATTCACCCCTCCACTTT. It specifies CASSSGDSPLHF.

Remarks on this clonotype: A much larger clone lies one base from this, so it may be a read error. The chain employs TRBV20-1 and TRBJ2-7; TRBD2 might be the D (6 bases). The germline V gene has CDR1 DFQATT and CDR2 SNEGSKA (reference sequence). The CDR3 runs 13 residues. The DNA of the CDR3 is TGCACTGCTGCTAGCGCCGTACCCTACGAGCAGTACTTC. It codes for CTAASAVPYEQYF.

The chain is built from TRBV5-7 and TRBJ2-3; 9 bases agree with TRBD2. TRBV5-7 is an ORF; its function is uncertain. The CDR3 is 19 residues long. V shed 9 bases, J shed 0 bases, and the junction held 20 bases outside the gene matches. The CDR3 nucleotides are TGTGCCATGAGCCACCTTTGGGTTAGCGGGGGCGTTAGCACAGATACGCAGTATTTT. Translated: CAMSHLWVSGGVSTDTQYF.

The rearrangement uses TRBV3-1 and TRBJ2-7, with 11 bases aligning to TRBD2. The V and J ends lost 8 bases and 0 bases, in that order; junction bases with no gene match: 9. Germline CDR1 LGHDT, CDR2 YNNKEL (reference sequence). The CDR3 sequence is 16 residues long. As DNA, the CDR3 is TGTGCCAGCGGGACACTAGCGGGAGTAGCCTCCTACGAGCAGTACTTC. Translated: CASGTLAGVASYEQYF.